The clone carrying this T cell receptor (beta chain) showed up just a few times. Its specificity is unknown. The sample has other DNA sequences that encode this CDR3 too. As to treatment: oral pan-JAK inhibitor, 5-10 mg twice daily. The data were taken from a study of CD8+ T cells in alopecia areata. Across the whole study: Tofacitinib was given for 6 to 18 months, then stopped for 6 months.

Study-level findings and limits: It was less clear whether patients shared TCRs than it was in mice, possibly because of HLA. Within the top 100, expanded CD8+ clones significantly decreased with tofacitinib, as did scalp clonality.

Germline CDR1 is SQVTM and CDR2 is ANQGSEA. Losses at the gene ends were 7 bases for V and 4 bases for J; bases not matched to a gene: 2. This CDR3 comprises 11 residues. cDNA reverse transcribed from extracted RNA served as the sequencing template. Assay used: immunoSEQ multiplex PCR; TCRdb lists only in-frame clones, some missing. Of 90,000 to 150,000 clones in the sample, more than 40% were seen once. The genes are TRBV29-1 and TRBJ1-1, with 8 bases lining up with TRBD1. The TCR sequence derives from a human donor with alopecia areata. Here the sequenced sample was CD4+ T cells sorted from blood, taken at week 4, from a patient treated with tofacitinib. The CDR3 DNA reads as TGCAGCGCTACAGGGGGCACTGAAGCTTTCTTT. It translates to CSATGGTEAFF.